Listed here is a single T cell receptor beta chain. Antigen unknown. TCRbeta library construction was performed incorporating unique molecular identifiers. One entry per CDR3 protein results from TCRdb running MiXCR on the PCR reads. There are about 120,000 distinct CDR3 sequences in the sample; under 30% occur only once, and about 11% lies in the top ten. The data originate from a study of T-cell reconstitution after alpha-beta-depleted transplantation in children. Findings and limits, study-wide: In some patients, recipient T cells and intrathymic progenitors surviving conditioning explained high day-60 diversity. Counts and diversity of T cells one year after transplant came mostly from newly produced T cells. At around two months after transplant, the alpha-beta T cells were reportedly derived from several hundred expanded clones that came from non-depleted graft cells.

The receptor was isolated from a male patient between 2 and 10 years old who had a stem cell transplant for chronic granulomatous disease, so the T cells may come from the graft donor. The material was PBMCs, mostly from graft donor cells, obtained 180 days after TCRalphabeta/CD19-depleted stem cell transplant.

CDR3 sequence reads: CSATTDSYEQYF. CDR3 DNA: TGCAGTGCAACGACAGACTCCTACGAGCAGTACTTC. V usage is TRBV20-1 and J usage is TRBJ2-7; D might be TRBD1 (5 bases). The CDR3 sequence is 12 residues long. The V and J ends lost 6 bases and 0 bases respectively, with 9 bases between them. CDR1 and CDR2 (germline): DFQATT, SNEGSKA (reference sequence).